Given below is one T cell receptor beta chain in context. This entry comes from a study of cytomegalovirus exposure and HLA in healthy donors. The donors gave bone marrow, and they were healthy. From germline, CDR1 is LNHDA and CDR2 SQIVND (reference sequence). The CDR3 has 15 residues. J was trimmed by 4 bases and V by 5 bases; bases with no gene match: 10. PCR used 60 Vbeta primers and 13 Jbeta primers. TCRdb's table, derived via immunoSEQ multiplex PCR, lists solely in-frame clones and lacks some. This sample yields some 100,000 clones, of which about 70% are seen a single time; under 2% belongs to the top ten.

Sample: PBMCs. This receptor was obtained from a woman aged 40 to 49 in good health and CMV-seronegative. The chain carries TRBV19 and TRBJ2-5, with 7 bases matching TRBD2. The CDR3 loop reads CASSPQTSSGETQYF. The DNA for the CDR3 is TGTGCCAGTAGTCCCCAGACTAGCAGCGGAGAGACCCAGTACTTC.